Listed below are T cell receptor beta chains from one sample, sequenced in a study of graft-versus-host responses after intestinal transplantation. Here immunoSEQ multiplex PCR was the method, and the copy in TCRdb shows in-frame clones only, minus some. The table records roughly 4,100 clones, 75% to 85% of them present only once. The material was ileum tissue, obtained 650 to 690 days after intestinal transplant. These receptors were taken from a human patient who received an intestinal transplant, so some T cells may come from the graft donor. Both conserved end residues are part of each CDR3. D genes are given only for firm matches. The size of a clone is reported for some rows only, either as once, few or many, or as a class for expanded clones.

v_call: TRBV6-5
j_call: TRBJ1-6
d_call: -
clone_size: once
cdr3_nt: TGTGCCAGCAGTTCGGGTAATTCACCCCTCCACTTT
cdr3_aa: CASSSGNSPLHF

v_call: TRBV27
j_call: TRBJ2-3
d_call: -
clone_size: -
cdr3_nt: TGTGCCAGCAGTTTAGGGACGCGACCAGATACGCAGTATTTT
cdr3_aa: CASSLGTRPDTQYF

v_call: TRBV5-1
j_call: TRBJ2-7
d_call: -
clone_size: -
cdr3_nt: TGCGCCAGCAGCTTGAGCCCTGGAGTCGAGCAGTACTTC
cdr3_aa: CASSLSPGVEQYF

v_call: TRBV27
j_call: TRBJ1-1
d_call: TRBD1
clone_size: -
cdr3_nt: TGTGCCAGCATTCTTAGGACAGGGGGTGACACTGAAGCTTTCTTT
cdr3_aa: CASILRTGGDTEAFF

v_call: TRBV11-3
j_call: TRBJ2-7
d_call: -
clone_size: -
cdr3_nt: TGTGCCAGCAGCTTACAAGAAGCCTACGAGCAGTACTTC
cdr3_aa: CASSLQEAYEQYF

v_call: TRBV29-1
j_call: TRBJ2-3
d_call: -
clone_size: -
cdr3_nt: TGCAGCGTTGGGGTAGCGGCCGCTGATACGCAGTATTTT
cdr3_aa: CSVGVAAADTQYF

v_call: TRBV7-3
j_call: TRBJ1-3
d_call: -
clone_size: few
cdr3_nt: TGTGCCAGCAGCCTTGGGTCAAACTCTGGAAACACCATATATTTT
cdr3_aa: CASSLGSNSGNTIYF

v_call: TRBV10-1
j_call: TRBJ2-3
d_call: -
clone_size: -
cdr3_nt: TGCGCCAGCAGTGACCTCGTGGGCACAGATACGCAGTATTTT
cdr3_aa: CASSDLVGTDTQYF

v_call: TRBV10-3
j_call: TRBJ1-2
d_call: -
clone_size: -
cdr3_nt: TGTGCCATCAGTGGGGCAGGTTACCGGTATGGCTACACCTTC
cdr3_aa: CAISGAGYRYGYTF

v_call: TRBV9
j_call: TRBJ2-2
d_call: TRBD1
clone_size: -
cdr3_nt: TGTGCCAGCAGCGTAGACCCCGGGACAGGGGGGCCCGGGGAGCTGTTTTTT
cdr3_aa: CASSVDPGTGGPGELFF

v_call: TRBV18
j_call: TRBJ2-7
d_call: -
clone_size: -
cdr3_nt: TGTGCCAGCTCACCCTCGCAGGGCGGCGAGCAGTACTTC
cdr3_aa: CASSPSQGGEQYF

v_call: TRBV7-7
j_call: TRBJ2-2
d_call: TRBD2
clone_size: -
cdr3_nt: TGTGCCAGCAGCTCAGCGGGGGGGACGCCCGGGGAGCTGTTTTTT
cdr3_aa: CASSSAGGTPGELFF

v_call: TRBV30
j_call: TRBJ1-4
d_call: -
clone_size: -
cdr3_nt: TGTGCCTGTTCGGTGGGGACTAATGAAAAACTGTTTTTT
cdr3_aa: CACSVGTNEKLFF

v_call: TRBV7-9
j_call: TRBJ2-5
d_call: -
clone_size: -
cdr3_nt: TGTGCCAGCAGCTTAGTTGAGCGAGAGACCCAGTACTTC
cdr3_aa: CASSLVERETQYF

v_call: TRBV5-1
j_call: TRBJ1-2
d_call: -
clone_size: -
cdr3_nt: TGCGCCAGCAGCGAGGGACTTGGTGGCTACACCTTC
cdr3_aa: CASSEGLGGYTF

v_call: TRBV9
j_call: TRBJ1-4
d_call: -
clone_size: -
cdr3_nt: TGTGCCAGCAGCCCACAGGGAATGCTCAATGAAAAACTGTTTTTT
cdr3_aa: CASSPQGMLNEKLFF

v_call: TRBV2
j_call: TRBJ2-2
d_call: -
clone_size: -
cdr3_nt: TGTGCCAGCAGTTTACCCAGGGGTAACACCGGGGAGCTGTTTTTT
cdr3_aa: CASSLPRGNTGELFF

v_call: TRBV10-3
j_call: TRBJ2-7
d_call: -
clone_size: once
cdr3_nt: TGTGCCATCAGTGAGCCCCGCAGCGAGCAGTACTTC
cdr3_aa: CAISEPRSEQYF

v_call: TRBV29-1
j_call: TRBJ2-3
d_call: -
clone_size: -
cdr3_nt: TGCAGCGTTGGGAGCGGCTTAAGCACAGATACGCAGTATTTT
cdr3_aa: CSVGSGLSTDTQYF

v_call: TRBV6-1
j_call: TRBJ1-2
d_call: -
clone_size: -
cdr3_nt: TGTGCCAGCAGTGAATATGAGGGACCGAACTATGGCTACACCTTC
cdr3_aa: CASSEYEGPNYGYTF

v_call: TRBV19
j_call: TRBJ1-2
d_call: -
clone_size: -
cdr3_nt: TGTGCCAGTAGTATTGGGGCGGGTGGCTACACCTTC
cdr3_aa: CASSIGAGGYTF

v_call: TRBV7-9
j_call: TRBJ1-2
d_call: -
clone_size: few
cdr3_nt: TGTGCCAGCAGCTTAGCGAGTCAGGGAATCTATGGCTACACCTTC
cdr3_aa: CASSLASQGIYGYTF

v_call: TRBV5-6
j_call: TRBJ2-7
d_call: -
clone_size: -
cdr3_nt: TGTGCCAGCAGCTCCAAAGGTGCCTACGAGCAGTACTTC
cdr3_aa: CASSSKGAYEQYF

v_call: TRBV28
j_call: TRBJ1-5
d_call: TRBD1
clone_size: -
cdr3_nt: TGTGCCAGCAGGCCGAGGGACAGGCGCAATCAGCCCCAGCATTTT
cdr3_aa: CASRPRDRRNQPQHF

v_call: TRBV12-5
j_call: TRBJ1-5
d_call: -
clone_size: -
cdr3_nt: TGTGCTAGTGCCCTAACGGGGGTCGCCTTATTCAATCAGCCCCAGCATTTT
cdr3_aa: CASALTGVALFNQPQHF

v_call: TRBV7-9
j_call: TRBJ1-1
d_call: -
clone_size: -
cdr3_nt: TGTGCCAGCAGCTTAGTCAGGGGTATCACTGAAGCTTTCTTT
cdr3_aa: CASSLVRGITEAFF

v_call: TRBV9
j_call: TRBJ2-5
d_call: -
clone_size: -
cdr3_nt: TGTGCCAGCAGCCGGGGAGGGGGAGAGACCCAGTACTTC
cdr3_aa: CASSRGGGETQYF

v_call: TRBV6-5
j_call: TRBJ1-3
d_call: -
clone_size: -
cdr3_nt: TGTGCCAGCCGTCGGGGCACCAGCTCTGGAAACACCATATATTTT
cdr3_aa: CASRRGTSSGNTIYF

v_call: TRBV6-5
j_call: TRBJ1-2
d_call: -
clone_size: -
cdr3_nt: TGTGCCAGCAACGGGCTGAGCTATGGCTACACCTTC
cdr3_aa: CASNGLSYGYTF

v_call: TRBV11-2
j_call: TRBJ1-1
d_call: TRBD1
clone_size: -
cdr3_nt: TGTGCCAGCAGCCAGACAGGGTCATACATGAACACTGAAGCTTTCTTT
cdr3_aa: CASSQTGSYMNTEAFF

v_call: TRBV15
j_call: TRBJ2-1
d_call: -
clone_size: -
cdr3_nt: TGTGCCATCGGTTTGTCCTACAATGAGCAGTTCTTC
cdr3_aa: CAIGLSYNEQFF

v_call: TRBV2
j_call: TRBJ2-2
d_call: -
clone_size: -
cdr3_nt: TGTGCCAGCAGTAAGACGGCCGCGAGAAACACCGGGGAGCTGTTTTTT
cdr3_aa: CASSKTAARNTGELFF

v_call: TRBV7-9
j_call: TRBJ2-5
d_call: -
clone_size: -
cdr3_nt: TGTGCCAGCAGCATTAGTTGGGAGCAGTACTTC
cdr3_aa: CASSISWEQYF

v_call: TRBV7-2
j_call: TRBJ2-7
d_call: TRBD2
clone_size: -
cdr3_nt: TGTGCCAGCAGCCCCGTGGGGGGGGGCTACGAGCAGTACTTC
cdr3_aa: CASSPVGGGYEQYF

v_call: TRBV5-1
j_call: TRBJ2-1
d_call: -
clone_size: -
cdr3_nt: TGCGCCAGCAGCTTGGAGCTAGCTGCCAATGAGCAGTTCTTC
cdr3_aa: CASSLELAANEQFF

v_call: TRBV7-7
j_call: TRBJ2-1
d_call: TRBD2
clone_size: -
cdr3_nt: TGTGCCAGCAGCTTAGGGACTAGCGGAAACAATGAGCAGTTCTTC
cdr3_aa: CASSLGTSGNNEQFF

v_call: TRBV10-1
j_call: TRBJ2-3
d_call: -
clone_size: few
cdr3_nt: TGCGCCAGCAGTGAGTCGATGGGGATCGATACGCAGTATTTT
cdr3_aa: CASSESMGIDTQYF

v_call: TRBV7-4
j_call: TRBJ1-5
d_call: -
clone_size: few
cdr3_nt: TGTGCCAGCAGCTACCTAGACAGTAGCAATCAGCCCCAGCATTTT
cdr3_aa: CASSYLDSSNQPQHF

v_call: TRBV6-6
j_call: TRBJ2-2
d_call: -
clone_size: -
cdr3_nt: TGTGCCAGCAGTAGAAACACCGGGGAGCTGTTTTTT
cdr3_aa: CASSRNTGELFF

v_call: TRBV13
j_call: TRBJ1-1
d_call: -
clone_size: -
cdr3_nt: TGTGCCAGCAGCTTGACTAACACTGAAGCTTTCTTT
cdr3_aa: CASSLTNTEAFF

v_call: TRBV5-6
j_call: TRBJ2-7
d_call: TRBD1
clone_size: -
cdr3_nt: TGTGCCAGCAGTATTGGACAGGCGAGGTACGAGCAGTACTTC
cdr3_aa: CASSIGQARYEQYF

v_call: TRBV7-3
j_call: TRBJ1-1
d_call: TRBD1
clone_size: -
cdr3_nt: TGTGCCAGCAGCTTAACGGGACAGCCGAACACTGAAGCTTTCTTT
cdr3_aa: CASSLTGQPNTEAFF

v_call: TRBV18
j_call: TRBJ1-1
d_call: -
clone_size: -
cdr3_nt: TGTGCCAGCTCACCATTGGACACAGAGAACACTGAAGCTTTCTTT
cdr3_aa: CASSPLDTENTEAFF

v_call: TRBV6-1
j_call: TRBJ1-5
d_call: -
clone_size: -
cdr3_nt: TGTGCCAGCAGTCTAGTTGGGGATACCAATCAGCCCCAGCATTTT
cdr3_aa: CASSLVGDTNQPQHF

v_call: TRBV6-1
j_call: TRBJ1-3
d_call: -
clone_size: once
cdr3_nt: TGTGCCAGCAGTGAGGTTGGGGCTTCTGGAAACACCATATATTTT
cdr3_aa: CASSEVGASGNTIYF

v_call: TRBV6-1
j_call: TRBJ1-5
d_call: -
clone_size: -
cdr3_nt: TGTGCCAGCAGAGGGGACGCTTATAGTCAGCCCCAGCATTTT
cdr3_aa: CASRGDAYSQPQHF